The source of this T cell receptor (beta chain) is a study of CD8+ T cells in alopecia areata. As for the study in general: Treated patients received oral tofacitinib, 5 to 10 mg twice daily.

cDNA reverse transcribed from extracted RNA served as the sequencing template. Clones were read by immunoSEQ multiplex PCR, and TCRdb kept only the in-frame ones, dropping some. The sample includes roughly 190,000 clones, under 80% of them seen just once. General study results and limits: Clonality exceeded that of normal scalp in lesional scalp, most notably in alopecia totalis/universalis.

A word on this clone: Its antigen is not identified. Other DNA sequences in the sample encode the same CDR3.

Trimming left V 4 bases short and J 0 bases short, with 7 bases between. CDR1 is SQVTM, CDR2 ANQGSEA, per germline. The CDR3 is 13 amino acids. The treatment here: oral pan-JAK inhibitor, 5-10 mg twice daily. The sample was CD4+ T cells sorted from blood, taken around week 50, from a patient treated with tofacitinib. This receptor was identified in a human donor with alopecia areata. The gene calls are TRBV29-1 and TRBJ2-4; perhaps TRBD2 as D (5 bases). The CDR3 DNA follows: TGCAGCGTTGTAGGAGGAGCCAAAAACATTCAGTACTTC. Translating gives CSVVGGAKNIQYF.